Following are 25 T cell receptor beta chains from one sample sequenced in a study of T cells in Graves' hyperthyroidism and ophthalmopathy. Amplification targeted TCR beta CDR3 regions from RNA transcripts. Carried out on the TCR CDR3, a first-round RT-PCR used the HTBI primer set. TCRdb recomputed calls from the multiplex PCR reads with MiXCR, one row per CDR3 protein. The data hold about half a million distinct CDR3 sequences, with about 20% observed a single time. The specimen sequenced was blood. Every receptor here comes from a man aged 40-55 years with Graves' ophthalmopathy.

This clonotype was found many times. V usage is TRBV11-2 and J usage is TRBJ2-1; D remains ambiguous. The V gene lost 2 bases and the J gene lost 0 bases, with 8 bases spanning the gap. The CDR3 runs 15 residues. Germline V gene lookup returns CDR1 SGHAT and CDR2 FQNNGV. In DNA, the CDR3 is TGTGCCAGCAGCTTAAAGCCCCTCTCCTACAATGAGCAGTTCTTC. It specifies CASSLKPLSYNEQFF.

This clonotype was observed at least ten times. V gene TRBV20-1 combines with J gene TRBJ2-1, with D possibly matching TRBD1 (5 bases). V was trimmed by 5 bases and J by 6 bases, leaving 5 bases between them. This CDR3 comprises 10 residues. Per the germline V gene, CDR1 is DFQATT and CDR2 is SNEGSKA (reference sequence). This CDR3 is CSAQGNEQFF. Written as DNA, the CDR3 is TGCAGTGCTCAGGGCAATGAGCAGTTCTTC.

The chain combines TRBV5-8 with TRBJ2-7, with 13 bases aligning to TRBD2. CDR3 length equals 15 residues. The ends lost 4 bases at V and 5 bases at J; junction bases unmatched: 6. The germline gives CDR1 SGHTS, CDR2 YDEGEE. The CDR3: CASSLPGLAGNEQYF. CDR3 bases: TGTGCCAGCAGCCTACCGGGACTAGCGGGAAACGAGCAGTACTTC.

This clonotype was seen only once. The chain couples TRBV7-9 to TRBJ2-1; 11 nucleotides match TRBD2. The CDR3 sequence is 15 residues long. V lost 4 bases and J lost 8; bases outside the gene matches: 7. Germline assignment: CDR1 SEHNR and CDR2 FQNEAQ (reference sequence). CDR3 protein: CASSSLAGGGDEQFF. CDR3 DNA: TGTGCCAGCAGCTCATTAGCGGGAGGGGGGGATGAGCAGTTCTTC.

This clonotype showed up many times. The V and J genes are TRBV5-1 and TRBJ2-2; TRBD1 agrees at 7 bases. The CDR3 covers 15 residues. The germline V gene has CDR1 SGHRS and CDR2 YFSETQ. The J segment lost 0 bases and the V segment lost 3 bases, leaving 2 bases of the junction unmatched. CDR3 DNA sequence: TGCGCCAGCAGCTCGGGGACAGCGAACACCGGGGAGCTGTTTTTT. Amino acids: CASSSGTANTGELFF.

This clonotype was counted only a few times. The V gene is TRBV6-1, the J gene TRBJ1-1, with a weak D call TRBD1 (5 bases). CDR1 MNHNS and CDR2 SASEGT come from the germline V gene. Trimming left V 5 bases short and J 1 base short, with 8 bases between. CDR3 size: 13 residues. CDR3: CASSHQGNTEAFF. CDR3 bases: TGTGCCAGCAGTCATCAGGGGAACACTGAAGCTTTCTTT.

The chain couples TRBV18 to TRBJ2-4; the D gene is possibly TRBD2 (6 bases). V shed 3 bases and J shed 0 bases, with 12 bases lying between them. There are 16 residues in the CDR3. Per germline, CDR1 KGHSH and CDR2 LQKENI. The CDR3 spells CASSPPGDVAKNIQYF. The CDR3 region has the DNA TGTGCCAGCTCACCGCCGGGGGACGTAGCCAAAAACATTCAGTACTTC.

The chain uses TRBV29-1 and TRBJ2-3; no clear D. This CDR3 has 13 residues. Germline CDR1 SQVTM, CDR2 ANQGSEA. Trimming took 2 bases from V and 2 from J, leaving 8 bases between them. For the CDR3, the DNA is TGCAGCGTTGAAACAGCTCACACAGATACGCAGTATTTT. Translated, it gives CSVETAHTDTQYF.

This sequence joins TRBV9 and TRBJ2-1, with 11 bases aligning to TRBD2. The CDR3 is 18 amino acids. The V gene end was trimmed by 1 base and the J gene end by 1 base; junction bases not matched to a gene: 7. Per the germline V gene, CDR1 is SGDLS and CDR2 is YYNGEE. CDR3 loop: CASSVLPSGGPSYNEQFF. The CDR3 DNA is TGTGCCAGCAGCGTACTTCCTAGCGGGGGGCCTTCCTACAATGAGCAGTTCTTC.

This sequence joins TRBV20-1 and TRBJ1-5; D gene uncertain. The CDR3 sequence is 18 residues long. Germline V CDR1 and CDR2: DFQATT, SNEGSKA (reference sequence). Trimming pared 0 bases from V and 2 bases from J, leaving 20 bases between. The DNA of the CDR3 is TGCAGTGCTAGAGATTCGGCCGGGGTCGGCTGGGGCAATCAGCCCCAGCATTTT. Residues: CSARDSAGVGWGNQPQHF.

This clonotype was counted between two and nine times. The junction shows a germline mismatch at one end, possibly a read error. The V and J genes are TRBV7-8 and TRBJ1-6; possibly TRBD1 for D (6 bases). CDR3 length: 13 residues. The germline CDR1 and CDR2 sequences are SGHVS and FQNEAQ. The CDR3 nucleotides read TGTGCCAGCAGCTTAGAGAGGGGGGACCCCTTGGACTTT. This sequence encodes CASSLERGDPLDF.

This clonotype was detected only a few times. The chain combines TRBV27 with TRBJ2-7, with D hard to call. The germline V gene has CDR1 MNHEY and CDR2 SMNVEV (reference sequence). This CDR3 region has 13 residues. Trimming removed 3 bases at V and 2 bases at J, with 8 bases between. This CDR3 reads CASSFLDPYEQYF. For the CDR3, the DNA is TGTGCCAGCAGTTTCCTAGACCCCTACGAGCAGTACTTC.

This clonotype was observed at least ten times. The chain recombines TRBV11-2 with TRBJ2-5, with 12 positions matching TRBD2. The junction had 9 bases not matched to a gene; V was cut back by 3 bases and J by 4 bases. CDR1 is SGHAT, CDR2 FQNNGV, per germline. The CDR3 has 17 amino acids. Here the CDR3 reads CASSFLTGLAGLETQYF. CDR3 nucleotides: TGTGCCAGCAGCTTTCTAACGGGACTAGCGGGCTTAGAGACCCAGTACTTC.

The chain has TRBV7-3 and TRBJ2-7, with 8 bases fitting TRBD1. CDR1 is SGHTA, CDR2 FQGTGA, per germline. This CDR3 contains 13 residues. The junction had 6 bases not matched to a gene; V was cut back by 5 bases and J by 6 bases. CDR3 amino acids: CASSPGGFGEQYF. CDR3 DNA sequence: TGTGCCAGCAGCCCAGGGGGCTTCGGCGAGCAGTACTTC.

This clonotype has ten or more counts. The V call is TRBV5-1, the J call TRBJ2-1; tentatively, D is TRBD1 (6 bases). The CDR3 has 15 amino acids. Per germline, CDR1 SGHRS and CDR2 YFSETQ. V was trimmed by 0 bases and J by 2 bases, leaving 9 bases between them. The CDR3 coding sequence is TGCGCCAGCAGCTTGGATTGGACAGCCTACAATGAGCAGTTCTTC. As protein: CASSLDWTAYNEQFF.

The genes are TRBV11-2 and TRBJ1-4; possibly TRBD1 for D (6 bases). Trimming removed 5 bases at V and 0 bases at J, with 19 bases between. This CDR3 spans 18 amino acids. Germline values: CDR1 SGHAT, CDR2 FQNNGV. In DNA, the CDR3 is TGTGCCAGCAGCGGATTTGAGGGGGAGTTGGCAACTAATGAAAAACTGTTTTTT. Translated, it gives CASSGFEGELATNEKLFF.

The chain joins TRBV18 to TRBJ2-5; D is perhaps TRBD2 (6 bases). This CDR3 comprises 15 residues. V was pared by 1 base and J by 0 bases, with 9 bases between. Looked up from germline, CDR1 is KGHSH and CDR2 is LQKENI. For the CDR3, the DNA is TGTGCCAGCTCACCACTTCGCGGGAACCAAGAGACCCAGTACTTC. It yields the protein CASSPLRGNQETQYF.

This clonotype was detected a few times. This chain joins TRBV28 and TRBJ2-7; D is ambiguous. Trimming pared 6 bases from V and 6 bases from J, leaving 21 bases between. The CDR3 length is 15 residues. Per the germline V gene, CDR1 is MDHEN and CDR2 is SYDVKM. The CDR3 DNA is TGTGCCAGCAGCTCCCCCGGGTCTTTCTTCGGCGAGCAGTACTTC. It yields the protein CASSSPGSFFGEQYF.

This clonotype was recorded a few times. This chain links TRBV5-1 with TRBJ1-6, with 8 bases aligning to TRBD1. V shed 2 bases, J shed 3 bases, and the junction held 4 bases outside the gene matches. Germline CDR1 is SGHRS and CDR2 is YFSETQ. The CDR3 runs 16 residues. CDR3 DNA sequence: TGCGCCAGCAGCTTCCAGGACAGGGACTATAATTCACCCCTCCACTTT. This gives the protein CASSFQDRDYNSPLHF.

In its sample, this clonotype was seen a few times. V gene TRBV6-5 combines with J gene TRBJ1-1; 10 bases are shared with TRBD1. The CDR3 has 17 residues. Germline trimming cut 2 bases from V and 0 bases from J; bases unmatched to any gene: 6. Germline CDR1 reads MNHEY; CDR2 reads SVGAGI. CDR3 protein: CASSYGTGAGMNTEAFF. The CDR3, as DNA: TGTGCCAGCAGTTACGGGACAGGGGCGGGAATGAACACTGAAGCTTTCTTT.

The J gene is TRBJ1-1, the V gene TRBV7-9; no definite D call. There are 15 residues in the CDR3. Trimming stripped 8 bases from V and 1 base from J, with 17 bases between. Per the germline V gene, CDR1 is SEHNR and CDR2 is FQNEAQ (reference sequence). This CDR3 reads CASHPNRGKNTEAFF. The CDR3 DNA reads TGTGCCAGCCACCCCAACAGAGGGAAGAACACTGAAGCTTTCTTT.

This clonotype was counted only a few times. The CDR3: CAWSLRYEQYF. The CDR3, as DNA: TGTGCCTGGAGTCTCCGCTACGAGCAGTACTTC. The chain employs TRBV30 and TRBJ2-7, with D unclear. V gave up 2 bases and J gave up 3 bases, with 5 bases separating them. This CDR3 comprises 11 residues. Germline V lookup: CDR1 GTSNPN, CDR2 SVGIG (reference sequence).

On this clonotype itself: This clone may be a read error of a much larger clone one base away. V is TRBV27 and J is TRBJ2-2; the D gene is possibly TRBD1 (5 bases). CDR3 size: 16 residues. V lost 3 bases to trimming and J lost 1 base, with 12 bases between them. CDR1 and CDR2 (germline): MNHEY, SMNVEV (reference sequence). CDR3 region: CASSFGRAGNTGELFF. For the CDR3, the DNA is TGTGCCAGCAGTTTTGGCAGGGCAGGGAACACCGGGGAGCTGTTTTTT.

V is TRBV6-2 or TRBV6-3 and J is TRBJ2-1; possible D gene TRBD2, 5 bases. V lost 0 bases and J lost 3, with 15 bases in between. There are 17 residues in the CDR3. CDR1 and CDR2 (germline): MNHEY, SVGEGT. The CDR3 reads CASSYSTLEGLYNEQFF. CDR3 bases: TGTGCCAGCAGTTACTCGACCCTAGAGGGCCTCTACAATGAGCAGTTCTTC.

The CDR3 nucleotides are TGCGCCAGCAGTGAGTGGCGGGGGGGCGCAGATACGCAGTATTTT. As protein: CASSEWRGGADTQYF. The V call is TRBV10-1, the J call TRBJ2-3; 9 bases fit TRBD2. CDR3 length equals 15 residues. Germline V gene data show CDR1 as WNHNN and CDR2 as SYGVQD (reference sequence). V gave up 1 base and J gave up 4 bases; unmatched junction bases: 3.